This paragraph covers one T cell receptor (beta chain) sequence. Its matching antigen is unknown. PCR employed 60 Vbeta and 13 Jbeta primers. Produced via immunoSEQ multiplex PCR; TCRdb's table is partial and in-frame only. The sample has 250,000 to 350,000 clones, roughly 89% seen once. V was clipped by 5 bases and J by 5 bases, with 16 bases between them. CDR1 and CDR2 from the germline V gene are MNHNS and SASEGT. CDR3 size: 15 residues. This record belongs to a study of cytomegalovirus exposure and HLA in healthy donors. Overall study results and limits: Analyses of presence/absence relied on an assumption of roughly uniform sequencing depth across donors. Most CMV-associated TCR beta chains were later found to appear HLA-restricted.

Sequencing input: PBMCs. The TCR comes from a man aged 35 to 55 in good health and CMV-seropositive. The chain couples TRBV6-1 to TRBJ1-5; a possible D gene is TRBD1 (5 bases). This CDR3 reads CASSPVRGSYQPQHF. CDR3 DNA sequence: TGTGCCAGCAGTCCCGTCCGGGGGTCCTATCAGCCCCAGCATTTT.